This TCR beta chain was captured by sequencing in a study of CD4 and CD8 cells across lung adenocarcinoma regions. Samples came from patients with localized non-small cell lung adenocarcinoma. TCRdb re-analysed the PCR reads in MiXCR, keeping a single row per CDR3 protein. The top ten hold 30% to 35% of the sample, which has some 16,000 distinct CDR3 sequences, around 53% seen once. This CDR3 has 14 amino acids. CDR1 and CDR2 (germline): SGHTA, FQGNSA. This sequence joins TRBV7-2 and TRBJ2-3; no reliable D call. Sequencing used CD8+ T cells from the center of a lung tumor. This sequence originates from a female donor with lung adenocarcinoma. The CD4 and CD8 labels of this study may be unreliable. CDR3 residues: CGGSSRRVKDTQYF. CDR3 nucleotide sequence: TGTGGCGGCAGCTCGCGGCGAGTGAAAGATACGCAGTATTTT.